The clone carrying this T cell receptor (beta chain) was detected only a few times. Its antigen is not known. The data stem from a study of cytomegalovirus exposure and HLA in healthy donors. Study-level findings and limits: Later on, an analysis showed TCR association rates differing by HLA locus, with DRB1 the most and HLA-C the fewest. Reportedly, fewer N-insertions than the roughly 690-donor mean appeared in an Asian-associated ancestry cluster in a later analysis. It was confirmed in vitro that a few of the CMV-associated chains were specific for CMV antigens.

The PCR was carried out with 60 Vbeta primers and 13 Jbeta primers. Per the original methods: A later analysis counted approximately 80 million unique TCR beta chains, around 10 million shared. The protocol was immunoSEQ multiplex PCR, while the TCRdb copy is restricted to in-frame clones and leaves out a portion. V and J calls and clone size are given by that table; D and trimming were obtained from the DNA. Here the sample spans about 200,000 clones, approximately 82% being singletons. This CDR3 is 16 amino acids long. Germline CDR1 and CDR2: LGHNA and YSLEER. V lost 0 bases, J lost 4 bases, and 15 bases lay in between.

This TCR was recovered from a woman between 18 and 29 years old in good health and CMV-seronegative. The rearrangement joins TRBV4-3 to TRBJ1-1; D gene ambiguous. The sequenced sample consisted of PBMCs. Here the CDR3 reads CASSQDVGVRVTEAFF. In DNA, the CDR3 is TGCGCCAGCAGCCAAGATGTCGGGGTGAGGGTCACTGAAGCTTTCTTT.